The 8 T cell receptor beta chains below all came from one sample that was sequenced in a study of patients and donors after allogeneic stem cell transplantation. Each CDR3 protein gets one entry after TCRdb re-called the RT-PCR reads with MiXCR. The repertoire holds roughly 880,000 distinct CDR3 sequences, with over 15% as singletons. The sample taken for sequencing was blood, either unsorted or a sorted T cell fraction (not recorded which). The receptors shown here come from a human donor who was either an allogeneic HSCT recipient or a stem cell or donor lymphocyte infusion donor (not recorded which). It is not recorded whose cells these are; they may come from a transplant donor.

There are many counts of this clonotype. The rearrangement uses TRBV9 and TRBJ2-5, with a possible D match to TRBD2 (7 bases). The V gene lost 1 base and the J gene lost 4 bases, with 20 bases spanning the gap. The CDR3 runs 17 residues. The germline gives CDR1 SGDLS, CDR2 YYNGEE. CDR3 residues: CASSVYQGGGGAETQYF. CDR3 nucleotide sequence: TGTGCCAGCAGCGTATATCAGGGAGGGGGGGGAGCAGAGACCCAGTACTTC.

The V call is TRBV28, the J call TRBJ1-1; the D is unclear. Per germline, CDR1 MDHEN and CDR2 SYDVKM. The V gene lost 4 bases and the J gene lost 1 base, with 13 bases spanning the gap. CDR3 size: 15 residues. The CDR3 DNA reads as TGTGCCAGCAGTTGGGGTAGCAGAACGAACACTGAAGCTTTCTTT. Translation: CASSWGSRTNTEAFF.

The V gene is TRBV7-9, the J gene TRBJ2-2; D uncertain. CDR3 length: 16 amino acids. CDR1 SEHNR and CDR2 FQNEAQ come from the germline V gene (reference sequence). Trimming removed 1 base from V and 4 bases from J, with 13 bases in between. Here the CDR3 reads CASSLVLPTSTGELFF. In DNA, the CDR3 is TGTGCCAGCAGCTTAGTTCTCCCGACCTCCACCGGGGAGCTGTTTTTT.

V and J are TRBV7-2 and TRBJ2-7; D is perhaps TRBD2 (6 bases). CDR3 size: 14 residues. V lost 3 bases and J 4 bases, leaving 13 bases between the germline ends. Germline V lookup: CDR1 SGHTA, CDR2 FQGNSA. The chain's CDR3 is CASSLGGRKYEQYF. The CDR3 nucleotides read TGTGCCAGCAGCTTGGGGGGTCGTAAGTACGAGCAGTACTTC. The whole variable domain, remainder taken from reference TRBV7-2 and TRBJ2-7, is GAGVSQSPSNKVTEKGKDVELRCDPISGHTALYWYRQSLGQGLEFLIYFQGNSAPDKSGLPSDRFSAERTGGSVSTLTIQRTQQEDSAVYLCASSLGGRKYEQYFGPGTRLTVT.

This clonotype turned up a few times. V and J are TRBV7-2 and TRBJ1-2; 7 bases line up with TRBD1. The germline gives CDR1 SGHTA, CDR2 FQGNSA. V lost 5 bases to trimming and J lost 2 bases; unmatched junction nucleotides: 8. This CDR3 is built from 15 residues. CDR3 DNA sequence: TGTGCCAGCAGCCCGTCAGGGGGTCAGAACTATGGCTACACCTTC. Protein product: CASSPSGGQNYGYTF.

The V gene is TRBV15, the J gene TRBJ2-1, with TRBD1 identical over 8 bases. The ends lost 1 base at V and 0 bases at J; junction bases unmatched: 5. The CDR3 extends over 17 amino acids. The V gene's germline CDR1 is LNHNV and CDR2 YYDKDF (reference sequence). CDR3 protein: CATSRVPQGASYNEQFF. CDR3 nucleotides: TGTGCCACCAGCAGAGTTCCCCAGGGGGCCTCCTACAATGAGCAGTTCTTC.

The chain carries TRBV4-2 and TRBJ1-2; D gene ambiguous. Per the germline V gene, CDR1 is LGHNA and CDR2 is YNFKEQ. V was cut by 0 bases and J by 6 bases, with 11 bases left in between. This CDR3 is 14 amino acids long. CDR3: CASSQDDGVDGYTF. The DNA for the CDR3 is TGTGCCAGCAGCCAAGACGACGGGGTCGATGGCTACACCTTC.

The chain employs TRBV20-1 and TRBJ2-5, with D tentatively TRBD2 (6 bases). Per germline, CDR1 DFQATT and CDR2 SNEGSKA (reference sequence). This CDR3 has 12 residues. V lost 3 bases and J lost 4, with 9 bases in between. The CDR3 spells CSASILAETQYF. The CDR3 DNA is TGCAGTGCTAGTATACTAGCAGAGACCCAGTACTTC.